This T cell receptor beta chain was captured by sequencing in a study of CD8+ T cells in alopecia areata. Treatment of the sample: oral pan-JAK inhibitor, 5-10 mg twice daily. Following extraction, RNA underwent reverse transcription to cDNA, which served as the sequencing template. Repertoires were generated with immunoSEQ multiplex PCR, while TCRdb's copy carries only in-frame clones and drops some. The sample lists approximately 140,000 clones, 80% to 90% occurring once. CDR1 is ENHRY, CDR2 SYGVKD, per germline. The length of the CDR3 is 15 residues. After removal of 5 bases from V and 3 bases from J, the junction contained 7 bases not matched to a gene.

The receptor was isolated from a human donor with alopecia areata. Source: CD8+ T cells sorted from blood, taken at week 4, from a patient treated with tofacitinib. The rearrangement uses TRBV10-3 and TRBJ1-2; 9 bases align to TRBD1. The CDR3 DNA reads as TGTGCCATCAGTCCCCGGACAGGGGTCGACTATGGCTACACCTTC. Encoded protein: CAISPRTGVDYGYTF.